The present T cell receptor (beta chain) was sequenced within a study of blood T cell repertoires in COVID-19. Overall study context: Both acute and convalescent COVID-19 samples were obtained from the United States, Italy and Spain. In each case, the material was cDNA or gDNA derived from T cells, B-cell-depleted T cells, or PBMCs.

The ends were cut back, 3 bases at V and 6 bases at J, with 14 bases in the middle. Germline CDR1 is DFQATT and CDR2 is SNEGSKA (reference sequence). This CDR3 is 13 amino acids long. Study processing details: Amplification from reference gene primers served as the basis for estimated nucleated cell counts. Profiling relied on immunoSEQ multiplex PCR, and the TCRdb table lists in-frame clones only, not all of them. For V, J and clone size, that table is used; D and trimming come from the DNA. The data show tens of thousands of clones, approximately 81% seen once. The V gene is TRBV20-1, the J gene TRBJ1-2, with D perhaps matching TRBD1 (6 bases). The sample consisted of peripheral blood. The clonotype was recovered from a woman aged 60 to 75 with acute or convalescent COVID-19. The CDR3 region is CSASSRGANGYTF. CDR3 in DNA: TGCAGTGCTAGTTCCCGGGGGGCAAATGGCTACACCTTC.